This TCR beta chain was captured in a study of T cells in Graves' hyperthyroidism and ophthalmopathy. Study overall: Peripheral blood was drawn at first diagnosis, prior to all treatment.

The CDR3 is made up of 16 amino acids. Germline assignment: CDR1 DFQATT and CDR2 SNEGSKA (reference sequence). Trimming removed 0 bases from V and 0 bases from J, with 15 bases in between. General observations from the study: A model of 13 V-J features distinguished ophthalmopathy from stable hyperthyroidism.

Amplified regions were TCR beta CDR3 sequences from RNA transcripts. The HTBI set primed first-round TCR CDR3 RT-PCR. TCRdb re-analysed the multiplex PCR reads in MiXCR, keeping a single row per CDR3 protein. Among 200,000 to 250,000 distinct CDR3 sequences listed, approximately 24% were seen once. Diagnoses rested on clinical symptoms, serum thyroxine and TRAb, thyroid ultrasound and orbital computed tomography. The source of the PBMCs was around 10 ml of fresh peripheral blood. This clonotype was picked up one time. The antigen is undetermined. What was sequenced was blood. This receptor was taken from a woman in her thirties or forties with Graves' ophthalmopathy. The chain combines TRBV20-1 with TRBJ2-7; TRBD2 might be the D (6 bases). The CDR3, as DNA: TGCAGTGCTAGAGACCTGGGCGGGACTGCCTCCTACGAGCAGTACTTC. Protein product: CSARDLGGTASYEQYF.